This TCR beta chain was sequenced for a study of blood T cell repertoires in COVID-19. Study-level information: The origin of the acute and convalescent COVID-19 samples was the United States, Italy and Spain. In each case, the material was cDNA or gDNA derived from T cells, B-cell-depleted T cells, or PBMCs.

Germline V lookup: CDR1 SGHRS, CDR2 YFSETQ. The CDR3 consists of 15 residues. Trimming pared 0 bases from V and 0 bases from J, leaving 7 bases between. Per the original methods: Quantification of nucleated cells was approximated via reference gene primer amplification. The assay was immunoSEQ multiplex PCR, and TCRdb's table has in-frame clones only and misses some. V, J and clone size are taken as reported in that table, and D and trimming were inferred from the DNA itself. The sample lists 200,000 to 300,000 clones, 75% to 85% seen once, with approximately 4.5% in the top ten. The clonotype originates from a woman between 70 and 85 years old with acute or convalescent COVID-19. The rearrangement links TRBV5-1 to TRBJ1-5, with D possibly TRBD1 on 6 matching bases. Sequencing was carried out using peripheral blood. This CDR3 reads CASSLAGDSNQPQHF. The CDR3 DNA reads TGCGCCAGCAGCTTGGCAGGGGATAGCAATCAGCCCCAGCATTTT. Looking up the rest from reference TRBV5-1 and TRBJ1-5 gives the full variable domain: KAGVTQTPRYLIKTRGQQVTLSCSPISGHRSVSWYQQTPGQGLQFLFEYFSETQRNKGNFPGRFSGRQFSNSRSEMNVSTLELGDSALYLCASSLAGDSNQPQHFGDGTRLSIL.